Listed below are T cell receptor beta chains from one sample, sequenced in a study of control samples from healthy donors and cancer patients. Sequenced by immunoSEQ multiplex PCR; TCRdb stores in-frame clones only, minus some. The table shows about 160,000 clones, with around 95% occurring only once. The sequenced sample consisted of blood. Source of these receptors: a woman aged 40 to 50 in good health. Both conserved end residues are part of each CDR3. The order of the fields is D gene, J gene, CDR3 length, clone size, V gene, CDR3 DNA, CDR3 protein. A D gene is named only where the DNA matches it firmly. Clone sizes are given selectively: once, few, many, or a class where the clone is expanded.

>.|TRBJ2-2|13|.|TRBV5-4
TGTGCCAGCAGCTTGGAAGTCACCGGGGAGCTGTTTTTT
CASSLEVTGELFF
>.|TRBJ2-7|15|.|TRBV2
TGTGCCAGCAGTAACCTCGCCGGGACGCCTTCCGGGCAGTACTTC
CASSNLAGTPSGQYF
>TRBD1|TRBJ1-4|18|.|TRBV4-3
TGCGCCAGCAGCCAAGGGACAGGACTTTTAAGTTCGGGTGAAAAACTGTTTTTT
CASSQGTGLLSSGEKLFF
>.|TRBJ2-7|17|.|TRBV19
TGTGCCAGTAGTATAGGACTTAGGGCAGAGAAGTCCTACGAGCAGTACTTC
CASSIGLRAEKSYEQYF
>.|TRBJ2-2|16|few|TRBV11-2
TGTGCCAGCAGCTTAGTATCCAGGGGGAACACCGGGGAGCTGTTTTTT
CASSLVSRGNTGELFF
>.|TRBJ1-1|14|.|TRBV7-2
TGTGCCAGCATCAGGGCCAGGTCGAACACTGAAGCTTTCTTT
CASIRARSNTEAFF
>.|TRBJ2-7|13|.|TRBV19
TGTGCCAGTAGCCCTCAGGGTTTCTACGAGCAGTACTTC
CASSPQGFYEQYF
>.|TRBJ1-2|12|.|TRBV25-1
TGTGCCAGCAGCCCCAAATGGGGTGACTACACCTTC
CASSPKWGDYTF
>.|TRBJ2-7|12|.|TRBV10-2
TGCGCCAGCAGTGACGACGGGTACGAGCAGTACTTC
CASSDDGYEQYF
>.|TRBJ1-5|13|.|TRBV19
TGTGCCAGTAGTGCCGACAGGAATCAGCCCCAGCATTTT
CASSADRNQPQHF
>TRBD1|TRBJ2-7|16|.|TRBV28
TGTGCCAGCAGTTTCCCCCGGGACAGGGGGCTCTACGAGCAGTACTTC
CASSFPRDRGLYEQYF
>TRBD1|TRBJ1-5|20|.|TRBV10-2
TGCGCCAGCAGTGAAGGGTTAATAGGGCAGGGGGCGCCGGGCAATCAGCCCCAGCATTTT
CASSEGLIGQGAPGNQPQHF
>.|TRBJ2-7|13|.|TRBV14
TGTGCCAGCAGGCGAGGATCATCGGGCGAGCAGTACTTC
CASRRGSSGEQYF
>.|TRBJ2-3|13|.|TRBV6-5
TGTGCCAGCTCGGGGTTACTAGCAGATACGCAGTATTTT
CASSGLLADTQYF
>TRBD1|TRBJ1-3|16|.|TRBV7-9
TGTGCCAGCAGCGCCGCCTGGACAGGCTCTGGAAACACCATATATTTT
CASSAAWTGSGNTIYF
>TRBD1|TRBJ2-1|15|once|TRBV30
TGTGCCTGGAGTGGGGGGACAGGAGGTAACAATGAGCAGTTCTTC
CAWSGGTGGNNEQFF
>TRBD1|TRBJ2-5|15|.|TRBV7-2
TGTGCCAGCGGGAGACAGGGTGGTGGCCAAGAGACCCAGTACTTC
CASGRQGGGQETQYF
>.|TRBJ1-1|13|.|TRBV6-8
TGTGCCAGCACCGGGACACCGAACACTGAAGCTTTCTTT
CASTGTPNTEAFF
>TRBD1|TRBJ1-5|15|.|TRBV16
TGTGCCAGCAGCCCCAACCGGGACAGGGTTCAGCCCCAGCATTTT
CASSPNRDRVQPQHF
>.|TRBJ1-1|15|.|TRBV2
TGTGCCAGCAGTGAACTGTTCCTTCCGAACACTGAAGCTTTCTTT
CASSELFLPNTEAFF
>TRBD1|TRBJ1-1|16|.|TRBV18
TGTGCCAGCTCATCTAACGGAGGGGGCAGTAACACTGAAGCTTTCTTT
CASSSNGGGSNTEAFF
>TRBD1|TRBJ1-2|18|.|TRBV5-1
TGCGCCAGCAGCTTGTCTCCCGGGACAGTCCACCTTAACTATGGCTACACCTTC
CASSLSPGTVHLNYGYTF
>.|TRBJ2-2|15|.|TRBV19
TGTGCCAGTAGTATAGCCCGGAATGGAGCCGGGGAGCTGTTTTTT
CASSIARNGAGELFF
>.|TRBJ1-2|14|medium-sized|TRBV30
TGTGCCTGGAGTGTATGGACTCGGGGCTATGGCTACACCTTC
CAWSVWTRGYGYTF
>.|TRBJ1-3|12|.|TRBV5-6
TGTGCCAGCAGCCCGCAGTGGGGCACCATATATTTT
CASSPQWGTIYF
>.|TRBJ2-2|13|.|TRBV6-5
TGTGCCAGCAGGCCGGGTAGCACCGGGGAGCTGTTTTTT
CASRPGSTGELFF
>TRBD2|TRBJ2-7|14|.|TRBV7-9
TGTGCCAGCAGCTCAGGGACGGGGGGCTACGAGCAGTACTTC
CASSSGTGGYEQYF
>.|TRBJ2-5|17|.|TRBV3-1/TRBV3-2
TGTGCCAGCAGCCAAGAGTCGGGGCCAGGTATCCGAGAGACCCAGTACTTC
CASSQESGPGIRETQYF
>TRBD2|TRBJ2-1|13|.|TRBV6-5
TGTGCCAGCAGTCCACGGACTAGCGGGGAAGCGTTCTTC
CASSPRTSGEAFF
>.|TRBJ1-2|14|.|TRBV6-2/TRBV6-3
TGTGCCAGCATCCCAGGGTTAGCTAACTATGGCTACACCTTC
CASIPGLANYGYTF
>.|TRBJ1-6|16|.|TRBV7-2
TGTGCCAGCAGCTTAAGAGCCGGAAGCAATAATTCACCCCTCCACTTT
CASSLRAGSNNSPLHF
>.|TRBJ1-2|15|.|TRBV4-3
TGCGCCAGCAGCCAAGATCTCCAAGCTAACTATGGCTACACCTTC
CASSQDLQANYGYTF
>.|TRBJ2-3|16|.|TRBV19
TGTGCCAGTAGTACCCGGGGCCGCCCTAGCACAGATACGCAGTATTTT
CASSTRGRPSTDTQYF
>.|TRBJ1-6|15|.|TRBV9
TGTGCCAGCAGCCCAGGGGCAGGAACAAATTCACCCCTCCACTTT
CASSPGAGTNSPLHF
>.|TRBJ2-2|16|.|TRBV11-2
TGTGCCAGCAGCTTGTACGGCACGACGAACACCGGGGAGCTGTTTTTT
CASSLYGTTNTGELFF
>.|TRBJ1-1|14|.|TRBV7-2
TGTGCCAGCAGCTTAGTACAGAGAGACACTGAAGCTTTCTTT
CASSLVQRDTEAFF
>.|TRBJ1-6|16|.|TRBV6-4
TGTGCCAGCAGTGACCCGGAAGGGCGTCCTGTCTCACCCCTCCACTTT
CASSDPEGRPVSPLHF
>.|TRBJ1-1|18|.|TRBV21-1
TGTGCCAGCACCACTCTCAGGGGGCTGTTATCTTGGCACACTGAAGCTTTCTTT
CASTTLRGLLSWHTEAFF
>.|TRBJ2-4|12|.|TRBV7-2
TGTGCCAGCAGCTTAGAGGAAGGGAGGATGTACTTC
CASSLEEGRMYF
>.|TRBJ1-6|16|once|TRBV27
TGTGCCAGCAGATCTCGTGGTGGCTCCTATAATTCACCCCTCCACTTT
CASRSRGGSYNSPLHF